This T cell receptor beta chain was captured in a study of type 1 regulatory T cells. Details on this clonotype: Its specificity is unknown.

TCRdb called the reads again in MiXCR, with one record for every CDR3 protein. The sample has about 65,000 distinct CDR3 sequences, around 49% seen once; the top ten hold approximately 2%. CDR3 length: 14 amino acids. V was cut by 2 bases and J by 2 bases, with 10 bases left in between. Per the germline V gene, CDR1 is SGDLS and CDR2 is YYNGEE. The chain is built from TRBV9 and TRBJ2-5, with a weak D call TRBD2 (7 bases). The receptor comes from a human donor in good health. The sequencing input was cultured non-Tr1 T cells, either the whole culture or a sorted T cell fraction (not recorded which). Here the CDR3 reads CASSVGGPQETQYF. The CDR3 DNA reads TGTGCCAGCAGCGTCGGGGGGCCGCAAGAGACCCAGTACTTC.